This T cell receptor (beta chain) was sequenced in a study of blood T cell repertoires in COVID-19 (TCRdb year 2020). Regarding the research as a whole: Collaborator samples came from the United States, Italy and Spain and covered acute and convalescent phases of COVID-19. The material from the prospective study consisted of cDNA or gDNA derived from T cells, B-cell-depleted T cells, or PBMCs. Deeply sampled blood TCRbeta repertoires from subjects exposed to, actively infected with, or recovered from COVID-19 were included in the dataset. A freely available public database, intended as a resource for researchers studying the immune response to SARS-CoV-2, is where the repertoires were released. The samples were drawn from two sources: the first 160 participants of the ongoing ImmuneRACE study, and some 1,300 subjects contributed by 6 global collaborators. The sample metadata nearly always contained a de-identified subject ID, COVID-19 status, age in years and sex. Where HLA class I and class II types were available, the types were taken from metadata supplied by the sample provider, not from assay-based typing.

Concerning this clone itself: Its target antigen remains unknown. No base qualities exist here, and no much larger clone lies one base off it.

The immunoSEQ Assay, a bias-controlled multiplex PCR, was used to amplify TCRbeta CDR3 regions from genomic DNA. On the authors' methods: The number of nucleated cells in each sample was estimated by amplification of reference gene primers within the assay. Sequence reads were collapsed and filtered to measure the absolute abundance of every unique TCRbeta CDR3 rearrangement. For each sample, productive Simpson clonality was calculated by taking the square root of Simpson's diversity index across productive rearrangements. Imported from immuneACCESS, the table was reduced by TCRdb to in-frame sequences with V and J called. These copies leave out some clones; in studies compared against another copy, an unresolved V gene accounts for under half, and the cause of the remainder is not known. From that table come the V and J calls and clone size; the DNA was used to work out D and trimming. Here the sample has around 93,000 clones; about 76% occur a single time. The ten largest clonotypes hold roughly 9.8% of the sample.

The collaborating institutions used their own protocols to collect whole blood in K2EDTA tubes. For TCRbeta analysis, collaborator samples were shipped as frozen whole blood, as isolated PBMCs, or as DNA extracted from either sample type. What the research found in general, with its limitations: How much clinical and demographic metadata was included differed by source and by participant, and the metadata was provided uncurated.

For CDR1 and CDR2, the germline V gene lists MNHEY and SVGEGT. The V end gives up 2 bases and the J end 1 base, leaving 20 bases in the junction not matched to a gene. The CDR3 has 20 amino acids, counting the end cysteine and phenylalanine. Only the CDR3 part of the read is kept: 60 bases, read in frame from the first base. The sequence links TRBV6-2 or TRBV6-3 to TRBJ2-7; 7 central nucleotides agree with TRBD1. Sequencing was done on a sample of peripheral blood. This sequence originates from a woman older than 75 with acute or convalescent COVID-19. The CDR3 here reads CASSYKRRAGGSTGSYEQYF. The DNA is as follows: TGTGCCAGCAGTTACAAAAGGCGGGCAGGGGGATCTACTGGGTCCTACGAGCAGTACTTC.